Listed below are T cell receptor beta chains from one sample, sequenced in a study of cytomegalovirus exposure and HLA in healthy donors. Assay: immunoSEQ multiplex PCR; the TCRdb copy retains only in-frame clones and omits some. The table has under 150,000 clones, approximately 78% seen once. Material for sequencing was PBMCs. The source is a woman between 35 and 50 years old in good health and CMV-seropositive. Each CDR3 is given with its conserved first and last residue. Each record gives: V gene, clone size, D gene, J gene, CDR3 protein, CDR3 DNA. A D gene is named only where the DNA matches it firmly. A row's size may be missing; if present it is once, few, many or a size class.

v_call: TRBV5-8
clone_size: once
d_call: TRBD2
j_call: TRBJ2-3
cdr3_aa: CASSNGLAGIDTQYF
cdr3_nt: TGTGCCAGCAGTAACGGACTAGCGGGAATAGATACGCAGTATTTT

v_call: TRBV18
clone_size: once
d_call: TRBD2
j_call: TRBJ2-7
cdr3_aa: CASSSGLAGGEQYF
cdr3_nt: TGTGCCAGCTCATCGGGACTAGCGGGAGGCGAGCAGTACTTC

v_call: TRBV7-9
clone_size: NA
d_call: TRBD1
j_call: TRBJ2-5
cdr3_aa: CASSLATGKGTQYF
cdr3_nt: TGTGCCAGCAGCTTAGCGACAGGGAAGGGGACCCAGTACTTC

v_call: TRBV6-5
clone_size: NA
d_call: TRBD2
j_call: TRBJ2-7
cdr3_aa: CASSWGLGDYEQYF
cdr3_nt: TGTGCCAGCAGTTGGGGACTAGGTGACTACGAGCAGTACTTC

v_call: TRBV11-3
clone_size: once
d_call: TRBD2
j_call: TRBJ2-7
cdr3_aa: CASSFLGTSEQYF
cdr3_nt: TGTGCCAGCAGCTTTCTTGGGACTAGCGAGCAGTACTTC

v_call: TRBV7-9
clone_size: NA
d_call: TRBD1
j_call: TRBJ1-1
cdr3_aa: CASSTRQGATEAFF
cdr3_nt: TGTGCCAGCAGCACCCGACAGGGAGCCACTGAAGCTTTCTTT

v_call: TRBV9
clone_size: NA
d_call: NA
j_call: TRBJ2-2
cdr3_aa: CASSVGTANTGELFF
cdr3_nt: TGTGCCAGCAGCGTAGGGACAGCGAACACCGGGGAGCTGTTTTTT

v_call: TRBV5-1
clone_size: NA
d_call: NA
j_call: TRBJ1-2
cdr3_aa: CASSYGFKEKRDYGYTF
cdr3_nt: TGCGCCAGCAGCTACGGGTTTAAGGAAAAACGGGACTATGGCTACACCTTC

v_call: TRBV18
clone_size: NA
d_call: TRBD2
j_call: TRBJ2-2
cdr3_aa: CASSPTSGRVAGELFF
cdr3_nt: TGTGCCAGCTCACCTACTAGCGGGAGAGTTGCCGGGGAGCTGTTTTTT

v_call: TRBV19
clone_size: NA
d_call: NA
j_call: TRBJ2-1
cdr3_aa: CASRTLWAGDNNEQFF
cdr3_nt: TGTGCCAGTAGGACCCTCTGGGCGGGGGACAACAATGAGCAGTTCTTC

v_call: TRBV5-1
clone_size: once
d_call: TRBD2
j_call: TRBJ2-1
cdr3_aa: CASSWGTSDNNEQFF
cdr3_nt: TGCGCCAGCAGCTGGGGGACTAGCGATAACAATGAGCAGTTCTTC

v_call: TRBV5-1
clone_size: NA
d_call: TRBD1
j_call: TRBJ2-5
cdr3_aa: CASSIGQAETQYF
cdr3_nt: TGCGCCAGCAGCATAGGACAGGCTGAGACCCAGTACTTC

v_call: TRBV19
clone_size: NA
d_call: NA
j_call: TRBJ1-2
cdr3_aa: CASSIDRNYGYTF
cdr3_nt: TGTGCCAGTAGTATAGACAGGAATTATGGCTACACCTTC

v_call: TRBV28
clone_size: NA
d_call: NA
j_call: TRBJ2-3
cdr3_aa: CASSFSGQGAPDTQYF
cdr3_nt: TGTGCCAGCAGTTTTAGCGGGCAGGGGGCGCCAGATACGCAGTATTTT

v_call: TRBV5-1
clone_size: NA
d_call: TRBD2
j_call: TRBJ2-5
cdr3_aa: CASSFRGGEETQYF
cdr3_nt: TGCGCCAGCAGCTTTCGGGGGGGCGAAGAGACCCAGTACTTC

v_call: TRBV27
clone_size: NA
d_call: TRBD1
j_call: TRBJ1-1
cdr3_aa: CASRDRANTEAFF
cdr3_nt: TGTGCCAGCCGGGACAGGGCGAACACTGAAGCTTTCTTT

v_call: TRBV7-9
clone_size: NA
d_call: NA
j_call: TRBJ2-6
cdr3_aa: CASSLGASGANVLTF
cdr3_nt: TGTGCCAGCAGCTTGGGGGCTAGTGGGGCCAACGTCCTGACTTTC

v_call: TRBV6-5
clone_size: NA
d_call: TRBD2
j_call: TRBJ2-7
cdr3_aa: CASRLAGDIYEQYF
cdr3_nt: TGTGCCAGCAGACTAGCGGGAGATATATACGAGCAGTACTTC

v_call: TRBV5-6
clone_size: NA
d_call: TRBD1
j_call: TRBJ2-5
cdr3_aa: CASSLRTGGKETQYF
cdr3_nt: TGTGCCAGCAGCTTGCGCACAGGGGGAAAAGAGACCCAGTACTTC

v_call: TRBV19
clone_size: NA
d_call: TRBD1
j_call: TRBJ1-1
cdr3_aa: CASSLTGDTEAFF
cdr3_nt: TGTGCCAGTAGTCTCACAGGGGACACTGAAGCTTTCTTT

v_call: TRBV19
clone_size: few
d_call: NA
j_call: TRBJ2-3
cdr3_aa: CASSGQGRSDTQYF
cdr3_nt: TGTGCCAGTAGTGGGCAGGGGCGGTCAGATACGCAGTATTTT

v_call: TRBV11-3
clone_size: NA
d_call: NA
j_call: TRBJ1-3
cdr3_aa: CASSLARNSGNTIYF
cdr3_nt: TGTGCCAGCAGCTTAGCCAGGAACTCTGGAAACACCATATATTTT

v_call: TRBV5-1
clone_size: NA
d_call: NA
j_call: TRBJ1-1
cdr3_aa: CASSLDYQAGSTEAFF
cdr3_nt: TGCGCCAGCAGCTTGGATTACCAGGCCGGGAGCACTGAAGCTTTCTTT

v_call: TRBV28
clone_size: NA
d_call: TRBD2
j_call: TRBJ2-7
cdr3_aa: CASITAGGTYEQYF
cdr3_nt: TGTGCCAGCATCACCGCGGGGGGGACCTACGAGCAGTACTTC

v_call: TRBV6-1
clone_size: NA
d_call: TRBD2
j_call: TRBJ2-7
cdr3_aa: CASILTSGNTRAQF
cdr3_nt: TGTGCCAGCATTCTGACTAGCGGGAACACTCGGGCTCAGTTC

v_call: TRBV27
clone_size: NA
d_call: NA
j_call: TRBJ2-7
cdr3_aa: CASSLGYSLRNEQYF
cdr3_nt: TGTGCCAGCAGTTTAGGATACAGCCTGAGAAACGAGCAGTACTTC

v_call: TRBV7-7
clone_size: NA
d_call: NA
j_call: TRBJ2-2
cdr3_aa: CASSPFPRTGELFF
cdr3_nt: TGTGCTAGCAGCCCATTCCCCAGAACCGGGGAGCTGTTTTTT

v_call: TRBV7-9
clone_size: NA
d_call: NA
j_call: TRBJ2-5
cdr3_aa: CASSLGAHLQETQYF
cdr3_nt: TGTGCCAGCAGCTTAGGAGCGCATCTCCAAGAGACCCAGTACTTC

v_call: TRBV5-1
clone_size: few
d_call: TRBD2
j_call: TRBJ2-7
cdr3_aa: CASSTGTRGYEQYF
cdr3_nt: TGCGCCAGCTCCACCGGGACTAGAGGTTACGAGCAGTACTTC

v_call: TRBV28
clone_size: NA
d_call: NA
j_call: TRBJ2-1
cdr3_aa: CASSSGPHRVQYNEQFF
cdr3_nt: TGTGCCAGCAGTTCCGGCCCCCACAGGGTACAGTACAATGAGCAGTTCTTC

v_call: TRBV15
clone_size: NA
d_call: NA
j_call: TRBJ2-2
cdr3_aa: CATSREAGGELFF
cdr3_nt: TGTGCCACCAGCAGAGAGGCGGGAGGGGAGCTGTTTTTT

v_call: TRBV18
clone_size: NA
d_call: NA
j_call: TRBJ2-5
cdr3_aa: CASSAEETQYF
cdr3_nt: TGTGCCAGCTCAGCAGAAGAGACCCAGTACTTC

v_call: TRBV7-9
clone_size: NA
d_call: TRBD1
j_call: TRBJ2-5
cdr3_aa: CASSLGDRGVQETQYF
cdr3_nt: TGTGCCAGCAGCTTAGGGGACAGGGGGGTCCAAGAGACCCAGTACTTC

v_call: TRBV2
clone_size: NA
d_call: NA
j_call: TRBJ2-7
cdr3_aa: CASRDRGNEQYF
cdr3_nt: TGTGCCAGCAGGGACAGAGGGAACGAGCAGTACTTC

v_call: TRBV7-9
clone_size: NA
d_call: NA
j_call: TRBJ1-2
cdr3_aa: CASSLDRIYGYTF
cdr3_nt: TGTGCCAGCAGCTTAGACAGGATCTATGGCTACACCTTC

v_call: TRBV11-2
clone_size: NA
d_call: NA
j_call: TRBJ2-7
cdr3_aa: CASSPGSAQQYF
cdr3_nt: TGTGCCAGCAGCCCGGGGTCGGCGCAGCAGTACTTC

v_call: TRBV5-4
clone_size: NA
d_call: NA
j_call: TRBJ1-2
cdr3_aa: CASSLETSNYGYTF
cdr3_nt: TGTGCCAGCAGCTTGGAAACTTCAAACTATGGCTACACCTTC

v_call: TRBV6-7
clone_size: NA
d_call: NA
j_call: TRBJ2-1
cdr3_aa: CASSYSRSYNEQFF
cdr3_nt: TGTGCCAGCAGTTACTCAAGGAGCTACAATGAGCAGTTCTTC

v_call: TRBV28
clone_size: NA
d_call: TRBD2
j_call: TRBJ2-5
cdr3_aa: CASSADREAQYF
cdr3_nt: TGTGCCAGCAGTGCGGATCGGGAGGCCCAGTACTTC

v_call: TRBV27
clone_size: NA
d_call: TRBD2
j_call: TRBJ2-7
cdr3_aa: CATRPSGLAGAGQYF
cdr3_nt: TGTGCCACCCGCCCCTCGGGACTAGCGGGAGCGGGGCAGTACTTC

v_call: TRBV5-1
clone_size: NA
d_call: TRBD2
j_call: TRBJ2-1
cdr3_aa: CASSPPGLAGYNEQFF
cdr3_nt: TGCGCCAGCAGCCCCCCGGGACTAGCGGGATACAATGAGCAGTTCTTC

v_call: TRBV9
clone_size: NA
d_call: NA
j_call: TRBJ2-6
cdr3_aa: CASSVAGSGANVLTF
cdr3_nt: TGTGCCAGCAGCGTAGCAGGGTCCGGGGCCAACGTCCTGACTTTC